This T cell receptor (beta chain) was documented in a study of shared clonotypes between healthy human individuals. As for the study in general: The study drew on two women and three men aged 18 to 49 as donors.

The CDR3 extends over 22 amino acids. Germline V gene lookup returns CDR1 SNHLY and CDR2 FYNNEI. J lost 0 bases, V lost 6 bases, and 23 bases had no gene match. Assay used: immunoSEQ multiplex PCR; TCRdb lists only in-frame clones, some missing. Of about a million clones listed, about 70% were seen once; the top ten hold about 1.5%. The gene calls are TRBV2 and TRBJ1-6, with 7 bases identical to TRBD1. Sequenced material: memory CD4+ T cells sorted from blood. Subset in this sample: CD45RA-negative fraction. The receptor's source is a man in his late teens or twenties in good health. CDR3 amino acids: CASRERGQPLALRSSYNSPLHF. Here the CDR3 DNA reads TGTGCCAGCAGAGAAAGGGGACAGCCTTTAGCCCTCAGAAGCTCCTATAATTCACCCCTCCACTTT.